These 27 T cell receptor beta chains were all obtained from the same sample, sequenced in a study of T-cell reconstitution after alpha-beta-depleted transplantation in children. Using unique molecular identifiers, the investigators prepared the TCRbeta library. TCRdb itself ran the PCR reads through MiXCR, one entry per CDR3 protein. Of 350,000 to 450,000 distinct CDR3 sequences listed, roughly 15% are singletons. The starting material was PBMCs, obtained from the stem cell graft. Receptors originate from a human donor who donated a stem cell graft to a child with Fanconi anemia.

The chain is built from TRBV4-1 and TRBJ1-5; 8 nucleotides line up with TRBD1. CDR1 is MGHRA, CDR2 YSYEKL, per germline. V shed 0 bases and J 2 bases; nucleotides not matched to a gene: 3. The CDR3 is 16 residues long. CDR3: CASSQDLQGGNQPQHF. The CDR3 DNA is TGCGCCAGCAGCCAAGATTTACAGGGGGGCAATCAGCCCCAGCATTTT.

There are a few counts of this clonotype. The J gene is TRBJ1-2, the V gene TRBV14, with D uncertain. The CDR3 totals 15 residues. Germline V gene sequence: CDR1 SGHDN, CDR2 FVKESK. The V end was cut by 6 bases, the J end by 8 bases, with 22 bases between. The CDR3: CASRGQLGFADGYTF. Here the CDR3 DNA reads TGTGCCAGCAGGGGTCAACTCGGATTTGCGGACGGCTACACCTTC.

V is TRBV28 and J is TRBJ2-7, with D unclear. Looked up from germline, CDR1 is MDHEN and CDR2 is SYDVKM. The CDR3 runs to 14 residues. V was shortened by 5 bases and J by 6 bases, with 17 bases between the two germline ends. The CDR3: CASSLTVGRSEQYV. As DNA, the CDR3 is TGTGCCAGCAGTCTTACAGTTGGGCGATCCGAGCAGTACGTC.

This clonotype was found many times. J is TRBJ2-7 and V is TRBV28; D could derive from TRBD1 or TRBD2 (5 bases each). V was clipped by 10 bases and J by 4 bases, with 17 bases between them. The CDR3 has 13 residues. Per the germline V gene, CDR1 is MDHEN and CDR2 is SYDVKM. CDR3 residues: CATQRGEGYEQYV. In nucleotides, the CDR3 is TGTGCCACCCAGAGGGGAGAAGGTTACGAGCAGTACGTC.

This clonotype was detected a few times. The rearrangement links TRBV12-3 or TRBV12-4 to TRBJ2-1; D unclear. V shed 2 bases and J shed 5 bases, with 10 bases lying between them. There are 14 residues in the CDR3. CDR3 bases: TGTGCCAGCAGTTTACATGGCGGAGACAATGAGCAGTTCTTC. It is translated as CASSLHGGDNEQFF.

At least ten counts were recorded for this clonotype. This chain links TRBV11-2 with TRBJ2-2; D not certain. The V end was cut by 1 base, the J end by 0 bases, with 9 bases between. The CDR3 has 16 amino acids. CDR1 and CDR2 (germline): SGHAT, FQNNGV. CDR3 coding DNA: TGTGCCAGCAGCTTAGGGCATTCTGCGAACACCGGGGAGCTGTTTTTT. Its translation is CASSLGHSANTGELFF.

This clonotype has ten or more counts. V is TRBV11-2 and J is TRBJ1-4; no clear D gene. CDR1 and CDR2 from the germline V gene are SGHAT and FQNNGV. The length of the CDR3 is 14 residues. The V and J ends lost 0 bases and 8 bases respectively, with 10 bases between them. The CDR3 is CASSLEPRTEKLFF. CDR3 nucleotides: TGTGCCAGCAGCTTAGAGCCCAGGACCGAAAAACTGTTTTTT.

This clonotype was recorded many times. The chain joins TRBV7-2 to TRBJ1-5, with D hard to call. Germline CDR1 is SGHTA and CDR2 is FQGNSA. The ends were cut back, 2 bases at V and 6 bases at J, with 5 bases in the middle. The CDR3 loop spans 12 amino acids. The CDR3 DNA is TGTGCCAGCAGCTTATTCGGTCAGCCCCAGCATTTT. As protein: CASSLFGQPQHF.

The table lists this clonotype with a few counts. CDR3: CASRRTQTTNTEAFF. CDR3 DNA: TGTGCCAGCAGAAGGACACAAACTACGAACACTGAAGCTTTCTTT. This chain joins TRBV6-1 and TRBJ1-1; D is perhaps TRBD1 (5 bases). In germline, CDR1 is MNHNS, CDR2 SASEGT. CDR3 length: 15 amino acids. V was shortened by 6 bases and J by 1 base, with 15 bases between the two germline ends.

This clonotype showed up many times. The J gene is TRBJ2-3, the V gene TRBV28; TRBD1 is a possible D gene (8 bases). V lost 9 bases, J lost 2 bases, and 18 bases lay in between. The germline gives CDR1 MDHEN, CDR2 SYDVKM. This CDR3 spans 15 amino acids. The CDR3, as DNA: TGTGCCAGTAATGGACAGGGAGGGTACACAGATACGCAGTATTTT. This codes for CASNGQGGYTDTQYF.

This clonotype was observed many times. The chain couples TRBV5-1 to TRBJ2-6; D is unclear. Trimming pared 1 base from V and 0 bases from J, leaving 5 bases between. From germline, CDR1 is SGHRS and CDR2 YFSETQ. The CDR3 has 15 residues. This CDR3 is CASSLSNSGANVLTF. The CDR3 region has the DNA TGCGCCAGCAGCTTGAGCAACTCTGGGGCCAACGTCCTGACTTTC.

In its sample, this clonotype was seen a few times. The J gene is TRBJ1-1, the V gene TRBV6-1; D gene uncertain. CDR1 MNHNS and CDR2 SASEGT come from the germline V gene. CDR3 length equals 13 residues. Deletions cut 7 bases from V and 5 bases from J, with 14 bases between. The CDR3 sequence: CASKEGRWTEAFF. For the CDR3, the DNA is TGTGCCAGCAAAGAGGGTCGATGGACTGAAGCTTTCTTT.

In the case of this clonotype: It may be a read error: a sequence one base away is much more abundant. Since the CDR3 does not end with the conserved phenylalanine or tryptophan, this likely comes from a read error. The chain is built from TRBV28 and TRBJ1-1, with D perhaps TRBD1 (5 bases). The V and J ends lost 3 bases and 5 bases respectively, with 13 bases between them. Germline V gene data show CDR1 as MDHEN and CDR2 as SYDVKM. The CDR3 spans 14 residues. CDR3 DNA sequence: TGTGCCAGCAGTTTGGTAAGGGGCGGGACTGAAGCTTTCTAT. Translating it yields CASSLVRGGTEAFY.

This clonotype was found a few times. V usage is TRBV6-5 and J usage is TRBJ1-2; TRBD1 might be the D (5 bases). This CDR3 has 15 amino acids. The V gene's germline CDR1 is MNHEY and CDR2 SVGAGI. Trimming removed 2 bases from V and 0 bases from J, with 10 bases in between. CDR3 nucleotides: TGTGCCAGCAGTTACGGGGACGACTCTAACTATGGCTACACCTTC. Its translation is CASSYGDDSNYGYTF.

The CDR3 DNA sequence: TGTGCCAGCAGCTTCGAGGGGGTTCTCTCTGGAAACACCATATATTTT. Its protein product is CASSFEGVLSGNTIYF. V usage is TRBV7-2 and J usage is TRBJ1-3; a possible D gene is TRBD1 (6 bases). The V end was cut by 3 bases, the J end by 0 bases, with 12 bases between. The CDR3 contains 16 residues. Germline V lookup: CDR1 SGHTA, CDR2 FQGNSA.

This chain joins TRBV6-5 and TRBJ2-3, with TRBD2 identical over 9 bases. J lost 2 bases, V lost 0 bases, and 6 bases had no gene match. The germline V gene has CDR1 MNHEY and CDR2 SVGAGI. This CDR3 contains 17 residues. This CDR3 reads CASSYSKRGDTTDTQYF. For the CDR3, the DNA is TGTGCCAGCAGTTACTCGAAGCGGGGGGACACCACAGATACGCAGTATTTT.

CDR3 loop: CASSSATNEQFF. The CDR3 DNA reads TGTGCCAGCAGCTCAGCCACGAATGAGCAGTTCTTC. The V call is TRBV13, the J call TRBJ2-1; D gene unclear. V was cut by 4 bases and J by 7 bases, with 8 bases left in between. Germline V CDR1 and CDR2: PRHDT, FYEKMQ (reference sequence). This CDR3 has 12 amino acids.

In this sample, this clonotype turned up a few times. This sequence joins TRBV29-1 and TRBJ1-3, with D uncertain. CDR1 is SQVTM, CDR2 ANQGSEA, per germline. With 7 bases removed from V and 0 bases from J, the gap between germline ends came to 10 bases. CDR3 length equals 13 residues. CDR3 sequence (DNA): TGCAGCGCTACCCGATCCTCTGGAAACACCATATATTTT. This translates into CSATRSSGNTIYF.

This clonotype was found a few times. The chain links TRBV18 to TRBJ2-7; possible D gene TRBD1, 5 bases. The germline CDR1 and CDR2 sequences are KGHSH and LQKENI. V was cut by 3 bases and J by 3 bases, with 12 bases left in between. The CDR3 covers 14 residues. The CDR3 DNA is TGTGCCAGCTCACCGAGTCAGGGAATCTACGAGCAGTACTTC. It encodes CASSPSQGIYEQYF.

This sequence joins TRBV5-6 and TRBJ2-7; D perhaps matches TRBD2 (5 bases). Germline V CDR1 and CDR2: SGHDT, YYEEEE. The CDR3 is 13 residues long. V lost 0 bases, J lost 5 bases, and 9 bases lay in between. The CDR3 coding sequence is TGTGCCAGCAGCTTGGATCGTAGCGACGAGCAGTACTTC. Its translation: CASSLDRSDEQYF.

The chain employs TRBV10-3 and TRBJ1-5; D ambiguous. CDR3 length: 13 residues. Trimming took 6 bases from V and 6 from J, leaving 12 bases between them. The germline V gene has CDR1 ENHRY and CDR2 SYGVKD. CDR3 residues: CAISAGGGQPQHF. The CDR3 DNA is TGTGCCATCAGCGCGGGAGGAGGTCAGCCCCAGCATTTT.

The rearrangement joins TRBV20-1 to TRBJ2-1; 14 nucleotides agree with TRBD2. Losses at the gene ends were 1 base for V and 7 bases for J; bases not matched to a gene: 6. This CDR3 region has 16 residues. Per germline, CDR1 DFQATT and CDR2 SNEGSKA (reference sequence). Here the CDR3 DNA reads TGCAGTGCTAGAGGACTAGCGGGGGGGACGTGGAATGAGCAGTTCTTC. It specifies CSARGLAGGTWNEQFF.

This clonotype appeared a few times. CDR3 amino acids: CASSLEGGRSNQPQHF. The CDR3 DNA reads TGTGCCAGCAGCTTGGAGGGCGGGAGAAGCAATCAGCCCCAGCATTTT. This sequence joins TRBV7-8 and TRBJ1-5; D remains ambiguous. Trimming removed 3 bases at V and 1 base at J, with 13 bases between. CDR1 is SGHVS and CDR2 is FQNEAQ in the germline V gene. The CDR3 is made up of 16 amino acids.

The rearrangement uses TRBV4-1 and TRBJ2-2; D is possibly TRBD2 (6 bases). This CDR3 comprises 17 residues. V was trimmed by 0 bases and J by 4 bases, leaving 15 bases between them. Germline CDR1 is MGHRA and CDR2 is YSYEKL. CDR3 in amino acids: CASSQEVPGAFTGELFF. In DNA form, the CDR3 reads TGCGCCAGCAGCCAAGAGGTTCCGGGAGCATTCACCGGGGAGCTGTTTTTT.

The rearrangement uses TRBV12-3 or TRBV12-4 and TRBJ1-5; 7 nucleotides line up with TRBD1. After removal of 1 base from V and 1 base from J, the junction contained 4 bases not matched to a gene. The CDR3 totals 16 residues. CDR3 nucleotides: TGTGCCAGCAGTTTAGACAGGGGACTAAGCAATCAGCCCCAGCATTTT. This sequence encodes CASSLDRGLSNQPQHF.

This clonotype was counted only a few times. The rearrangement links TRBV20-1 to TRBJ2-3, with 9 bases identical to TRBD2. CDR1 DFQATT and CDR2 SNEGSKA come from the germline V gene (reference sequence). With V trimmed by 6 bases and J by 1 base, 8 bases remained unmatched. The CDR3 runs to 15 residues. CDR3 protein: CSAPNAGGRTDTQYF. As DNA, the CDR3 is TGCAGTGCACCTAACGCGGGGGGGCGCACAGATACGCAGTATTTT.

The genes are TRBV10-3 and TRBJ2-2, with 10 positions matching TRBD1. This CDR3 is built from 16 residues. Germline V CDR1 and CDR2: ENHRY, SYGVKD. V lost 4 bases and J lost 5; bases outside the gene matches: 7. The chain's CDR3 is CAISGSSGQGTGELFF. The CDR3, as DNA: TGTGCCATCAGTGGTTCCTCGGGACAGGGGACCGGGGAGCTGTTTTTT.